This T cell receptor (beta chain) originates from a study of blood T cell repertoires in COVID-19. Across the whole study: PBMCs, B-cell-depleted T cells, or T cells were the source of the cDNA or gDNA that made up the material.

Before they entered the study, exposed participants had met a COVID-19 case within 2 weeks. Clones were read by immunoSEQ multiplex PCR, and TCRdb kept only the in-frame ones, dropping some. The table lists some 300,000 clones, roughly 89% of them singletons, with less than 3.5% in the top ten. This CDR3 region has 16 residues. V lost 2 bases, J lost 0 bases, and 4 bases stayed unmatched. From germline, CDR1 is MDHEN and CDR2 SYDVKM. The chain uses TRBV28 and TRBJ1-5; 7 positions agree with TRBD1. Source material: PBMCs or T cells enriched from blood (not recorded which). This TCR was recovered from a woman aged 45-65 years who had been exposed to COVID-19. The CDR3 is CASSLTGVYSNQPQHF. CDR3 DNA sequence: TGTGCCAGCAGTTTAACAGGGGTTTATAGCAATCAGCCCCAGCATTTT.